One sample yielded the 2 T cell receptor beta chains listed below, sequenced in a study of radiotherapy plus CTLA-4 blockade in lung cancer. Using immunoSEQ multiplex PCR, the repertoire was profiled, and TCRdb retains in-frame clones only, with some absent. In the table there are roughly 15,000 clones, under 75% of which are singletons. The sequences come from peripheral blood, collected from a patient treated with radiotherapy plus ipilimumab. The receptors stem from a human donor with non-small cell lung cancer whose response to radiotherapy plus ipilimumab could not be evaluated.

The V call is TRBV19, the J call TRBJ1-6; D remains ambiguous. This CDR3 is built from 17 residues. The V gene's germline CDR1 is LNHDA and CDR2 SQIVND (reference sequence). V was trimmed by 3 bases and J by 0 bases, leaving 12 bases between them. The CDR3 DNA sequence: TGTGCCAGTAGTATGAAAAGCCTTCACTCCTATAATTCACCCCTCCACTTT. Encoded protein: CASSMKSLHSYNSPLHF.

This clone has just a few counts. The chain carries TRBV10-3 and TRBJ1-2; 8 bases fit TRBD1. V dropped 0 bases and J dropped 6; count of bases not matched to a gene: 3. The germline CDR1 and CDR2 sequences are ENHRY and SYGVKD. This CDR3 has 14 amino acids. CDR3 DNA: TGTGCCATCAGTGAGTCCCAGGGGGCCGATGGCTACACCTTC. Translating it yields CAISESQGADGYTF.